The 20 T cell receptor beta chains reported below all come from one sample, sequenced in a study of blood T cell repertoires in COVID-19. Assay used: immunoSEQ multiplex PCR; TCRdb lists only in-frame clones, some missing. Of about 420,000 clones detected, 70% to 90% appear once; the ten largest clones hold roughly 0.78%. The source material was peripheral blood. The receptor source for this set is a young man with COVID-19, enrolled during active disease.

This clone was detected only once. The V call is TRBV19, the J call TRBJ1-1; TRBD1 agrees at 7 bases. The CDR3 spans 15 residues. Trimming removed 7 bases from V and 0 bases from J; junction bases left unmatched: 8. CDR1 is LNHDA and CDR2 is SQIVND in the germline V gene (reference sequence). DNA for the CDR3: TGTGCCAGTAAGGGGACAGACAACATGAACACTGAAGCTTTCTTT. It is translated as CASKGTDNMNTEAFF.

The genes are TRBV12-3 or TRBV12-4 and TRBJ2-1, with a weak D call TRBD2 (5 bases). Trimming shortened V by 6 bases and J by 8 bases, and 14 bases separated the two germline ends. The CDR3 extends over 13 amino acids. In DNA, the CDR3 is TGTGCCAGCAGCACGGGATTTCTGGATGAGCAGTTCTTC. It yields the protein CASSTGFLDEQFF.

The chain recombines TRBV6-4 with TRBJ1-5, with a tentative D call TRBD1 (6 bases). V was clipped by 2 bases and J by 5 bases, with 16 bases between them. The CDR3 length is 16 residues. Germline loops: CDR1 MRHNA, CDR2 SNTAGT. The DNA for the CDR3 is TGTGCCAGCAGTGACAGGGGACACAAAGGGGATCAGCCCCAGCATTTT. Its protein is CASSDRGHKGDQPQHF.

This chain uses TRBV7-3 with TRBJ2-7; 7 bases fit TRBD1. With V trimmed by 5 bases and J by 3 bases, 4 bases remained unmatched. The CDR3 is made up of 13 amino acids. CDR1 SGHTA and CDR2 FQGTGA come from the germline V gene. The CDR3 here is CASSLGQHYEQYF. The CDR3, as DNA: TGTGCCAGCAGCCTGGGACAGCACTACGAGCAGTACTTC.

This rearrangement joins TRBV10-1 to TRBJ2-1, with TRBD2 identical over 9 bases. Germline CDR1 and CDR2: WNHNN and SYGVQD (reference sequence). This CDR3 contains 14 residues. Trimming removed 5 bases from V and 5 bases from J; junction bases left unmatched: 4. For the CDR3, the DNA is TGCGCCAGCAGTTTAGCGGGAGTCCACAATGAGCAGTTCTTC. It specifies CASSLAGVHNEQFF.

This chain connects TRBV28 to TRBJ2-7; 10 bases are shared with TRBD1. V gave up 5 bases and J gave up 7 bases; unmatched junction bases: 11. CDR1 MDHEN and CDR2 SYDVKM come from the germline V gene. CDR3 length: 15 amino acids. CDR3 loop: CASSPPGTGAREQYF. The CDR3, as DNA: TGTGCCAGCAGTCCTCCCGGGACAGGGGCAAGGGAGCAGTACTTC.

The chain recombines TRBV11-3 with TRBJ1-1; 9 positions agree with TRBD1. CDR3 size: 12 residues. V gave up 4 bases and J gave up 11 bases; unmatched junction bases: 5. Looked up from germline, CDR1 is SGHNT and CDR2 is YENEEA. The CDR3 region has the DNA TGTGCCAGCAGCTCGGACAGGGGAAGGGCTTTCTTT. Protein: CASSSDRGRAFF.

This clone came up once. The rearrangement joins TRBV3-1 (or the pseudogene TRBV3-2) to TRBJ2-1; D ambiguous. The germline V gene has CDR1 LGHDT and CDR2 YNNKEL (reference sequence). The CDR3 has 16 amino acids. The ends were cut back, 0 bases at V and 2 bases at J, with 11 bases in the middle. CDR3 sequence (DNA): TGTGCCAGCAGCCAAGATACCGCCGAGGCCTACAATGAGCAGTTCTTC. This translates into CASSQDTAEAYNEQFF.

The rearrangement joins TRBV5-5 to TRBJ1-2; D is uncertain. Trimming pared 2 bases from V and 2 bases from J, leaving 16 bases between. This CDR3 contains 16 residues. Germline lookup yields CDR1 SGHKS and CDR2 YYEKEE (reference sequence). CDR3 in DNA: TGTGCCAGCAGCTTTGGGCTGAGCCCGAAGAACTATGGCTACACCTTC. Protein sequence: CASSFGLSPKNYGYTF. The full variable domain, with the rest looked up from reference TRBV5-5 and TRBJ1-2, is DAGVTQSPTHLIKTRGQQVTLRCSPISGHKSVSWYQQVLGQGPQFIFQYYEKEERGRGNFPDRFSARQFPNYSSELNVNALLLGDSALYLCASSFGLSPKNYGYTFGSGTRLTVV.

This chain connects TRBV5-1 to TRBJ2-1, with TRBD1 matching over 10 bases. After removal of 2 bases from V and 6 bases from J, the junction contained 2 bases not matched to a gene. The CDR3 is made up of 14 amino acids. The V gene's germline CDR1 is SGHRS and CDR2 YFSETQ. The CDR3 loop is CASSFGQGVNEQFF. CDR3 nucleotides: TGCGCCAGCAGCTTCGGACAGGGGGTCAATGAGCAGTTCTTC.

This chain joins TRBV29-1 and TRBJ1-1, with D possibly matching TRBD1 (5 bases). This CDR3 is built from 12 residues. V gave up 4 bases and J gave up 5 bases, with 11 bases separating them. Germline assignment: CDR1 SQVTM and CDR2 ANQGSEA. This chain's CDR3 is CSVGAGRTEAFF. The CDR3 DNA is TGCAGCGTTGGGGCAGGGAGGACTGAAGCTTTCTTT.

The DNA for the CDR3 is TGTGCCAGTAGTATGGTAAGCGGGATCTACAATGAGCAGTTCTTC. It translates to CASSMVSGIYNEQFF. The chain links TRBV19 to TRBJ2-1; TRBD2 aligns across 7 bases. Per the germline V gene, CDR1 is LNHDA and CDR2 is SQIVND (reference sequence). The CDR3 contains 15 residues. V shed 3 bases, J shed 3 bases, and the junction held 5 bases outside the gene matches.

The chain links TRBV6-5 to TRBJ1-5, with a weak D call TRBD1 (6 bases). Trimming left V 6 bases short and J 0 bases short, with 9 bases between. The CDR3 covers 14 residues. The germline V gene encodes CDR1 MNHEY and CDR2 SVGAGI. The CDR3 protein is CASRGQHSNQPQHF. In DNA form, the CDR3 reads TGTGCCAGCAGAGGACAGCATAGCAATCAGCCCCAGCATTTT.

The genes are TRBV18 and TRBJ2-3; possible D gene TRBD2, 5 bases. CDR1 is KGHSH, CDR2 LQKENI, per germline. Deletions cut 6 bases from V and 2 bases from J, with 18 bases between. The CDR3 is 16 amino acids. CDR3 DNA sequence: TGTGCCAGCTCTAATCCGAGGGAGAGGGACACAGATACGCAGTATTTT. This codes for CASSNPRERDTDTQYF.

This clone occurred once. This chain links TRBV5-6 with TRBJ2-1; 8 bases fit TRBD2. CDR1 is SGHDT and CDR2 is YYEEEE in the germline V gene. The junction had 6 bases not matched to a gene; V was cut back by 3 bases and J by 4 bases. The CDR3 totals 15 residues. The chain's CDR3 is CASSSGGVVYNEQFF. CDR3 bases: TGTGCCAGCAGCTCCGGGGGGGTTGTGTACAATGAGCAGTTCTTC.

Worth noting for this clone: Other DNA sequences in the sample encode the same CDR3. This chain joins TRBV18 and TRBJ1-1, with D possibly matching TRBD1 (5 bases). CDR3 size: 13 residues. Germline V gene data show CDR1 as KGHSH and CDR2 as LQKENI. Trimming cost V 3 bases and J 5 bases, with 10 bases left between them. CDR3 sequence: CASSPQGGTEAFF. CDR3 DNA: TGTGCCAGCTCACCTCAGGGAGGAACTGAAGCTTTCTTT. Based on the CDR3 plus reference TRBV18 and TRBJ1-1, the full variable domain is NAGVMQNPRHLVRRRGQEARLRCSPMKGHSHVYWYRQLPEEGLKFMVYLQKENIIDESGMPKERFSAEFPKEGPSILRIQQVVRGDSAAYFCASSPQGGTEAFFGQGTRLTVV.

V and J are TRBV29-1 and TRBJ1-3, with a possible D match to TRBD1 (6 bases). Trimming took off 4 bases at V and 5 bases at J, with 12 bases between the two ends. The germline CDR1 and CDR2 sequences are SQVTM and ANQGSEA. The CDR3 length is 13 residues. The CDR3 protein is CSVGAGVRNTIYF. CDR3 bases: TGCAGCGTTGGGGCAGGGGTAAGAAACACCATATATTTT.

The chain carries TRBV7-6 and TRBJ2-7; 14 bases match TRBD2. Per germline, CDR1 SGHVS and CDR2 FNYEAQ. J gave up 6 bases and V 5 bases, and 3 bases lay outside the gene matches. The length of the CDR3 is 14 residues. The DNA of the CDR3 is TGTGCCAGCAGCCCCGGGACTAGCGGGGGCGAGCAGTACTTC. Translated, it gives CASSPGTSGGEQYF.

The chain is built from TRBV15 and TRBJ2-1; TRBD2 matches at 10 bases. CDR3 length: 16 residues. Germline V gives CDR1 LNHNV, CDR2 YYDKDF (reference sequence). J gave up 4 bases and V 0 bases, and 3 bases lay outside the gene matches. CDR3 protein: CATSRELAGTYNEQFF. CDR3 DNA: TGTGCCACCAGCAGAGAACTAGCGGGGACATACAATGAGCAGTTCTTC.

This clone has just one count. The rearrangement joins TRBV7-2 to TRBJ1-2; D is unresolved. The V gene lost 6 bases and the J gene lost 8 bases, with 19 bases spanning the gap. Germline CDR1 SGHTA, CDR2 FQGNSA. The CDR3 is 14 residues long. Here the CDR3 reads CASSLSGLSGGYTF. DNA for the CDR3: TGTGCCAGCAGTTTATCGGGCCTATCGGGAGGCTACACCTTC.